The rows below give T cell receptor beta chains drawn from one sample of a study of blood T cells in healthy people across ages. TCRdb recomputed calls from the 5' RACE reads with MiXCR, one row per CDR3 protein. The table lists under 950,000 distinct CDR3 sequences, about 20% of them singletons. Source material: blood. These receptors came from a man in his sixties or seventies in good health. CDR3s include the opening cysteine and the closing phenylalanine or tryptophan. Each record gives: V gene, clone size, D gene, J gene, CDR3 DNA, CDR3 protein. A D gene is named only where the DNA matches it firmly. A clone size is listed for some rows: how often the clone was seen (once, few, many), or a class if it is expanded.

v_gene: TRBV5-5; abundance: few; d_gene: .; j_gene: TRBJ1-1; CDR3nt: TGTGCCAGCAGCTTTTTAGGGATTGACACTGAAGCTTTCTTT; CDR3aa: CASSFLGIDTEAFF
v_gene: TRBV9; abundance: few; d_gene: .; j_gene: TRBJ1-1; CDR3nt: TGTGCCAGCAGACGGGGGGATGAAGCTTTCTTT; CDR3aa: CASRRGDEAFF
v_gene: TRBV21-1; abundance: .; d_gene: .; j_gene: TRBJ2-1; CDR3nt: TGTGCCAGCAGCAAAGCGCTAGCTAGCGGGTACAATGAGCAGTTCTTC; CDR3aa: CASSKALASGYNEQFF
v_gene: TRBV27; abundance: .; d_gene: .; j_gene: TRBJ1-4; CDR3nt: TGTGCCAGCAGTTCTAGGCCCCTCGAAAAACTGTTTTTT; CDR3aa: CASSSRPLEKLFF
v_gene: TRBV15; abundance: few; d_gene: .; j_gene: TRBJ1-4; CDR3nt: TGTGCCACCAGCAGTGAAGGCAAACGGCGGGAAAAACTGTTTTTT; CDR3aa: CATSSEGKRREKLFF
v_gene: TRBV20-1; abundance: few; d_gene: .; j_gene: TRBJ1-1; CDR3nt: TGCAGTGCTAGCAGGGGCTCGAACACTGAAGCTTTCTTT; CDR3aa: CSASRGSNTEAFF
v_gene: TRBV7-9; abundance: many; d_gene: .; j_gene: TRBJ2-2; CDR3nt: TGTGCCAGCAGCCCTAGTGGAACCGGGGAGCTGTTTTTT; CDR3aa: CASSPSGTGELFF
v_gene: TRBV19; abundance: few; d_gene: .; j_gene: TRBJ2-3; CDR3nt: TGTGCCAGTAGTATAGTTTTTAGCACAGATACGCAGTATTTT; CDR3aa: CASSIVFSTDTQYF
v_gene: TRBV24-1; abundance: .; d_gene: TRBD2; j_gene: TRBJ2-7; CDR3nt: TGTGCCACCAGTGATACGAGGACTAGCGGGAGACTTGATGAGCAGCTCTTC; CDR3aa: CATSDTRTSGRLDEQLF
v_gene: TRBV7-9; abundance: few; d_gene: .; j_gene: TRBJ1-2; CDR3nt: TGTGCCAGCAGCGGACAGACAGACGGCTATGGCTACACCTTC; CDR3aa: CASSGQTDGYGYTF
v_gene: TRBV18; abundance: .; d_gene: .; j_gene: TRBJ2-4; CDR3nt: TGTGCCAGCTCACCACTGGGCAGGGCGTTTAACATTCAGTACTTC; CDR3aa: CASSPLGRAFNIQYF
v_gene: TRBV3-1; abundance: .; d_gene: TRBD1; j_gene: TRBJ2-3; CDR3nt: TGTGCCAGCAGCTTCCTCGGCCTGGGACAGGGCACAGATACGCAGTATTTT; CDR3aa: CASSFLGLGQGTDTQYF
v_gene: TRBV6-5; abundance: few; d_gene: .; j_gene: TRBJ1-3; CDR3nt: TGTGCCAGCAGTTACTCGACCGGGGAGGCTGGAAACACCATATATTTT; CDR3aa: CASSYSTGEAGNTIYF
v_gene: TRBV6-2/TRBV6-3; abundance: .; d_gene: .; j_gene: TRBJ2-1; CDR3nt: TGTGCCAGCAGGGCCGTATGGGAGACCAATGAGCAGTTCTTC; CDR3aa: CASRAVWETNEQFF
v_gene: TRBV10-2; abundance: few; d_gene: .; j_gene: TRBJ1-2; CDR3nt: TGCGCCAGCAGTGAGATGTATGGCTACACCTTC; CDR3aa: CASSEMYGYTF
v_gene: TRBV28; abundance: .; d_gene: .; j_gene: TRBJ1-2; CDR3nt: TGTGCCAGCAGTTTTGGTTCAGTAGTGGGGGCATATGGCTACACCTTC; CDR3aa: CASSFGSVVGAYGYTF
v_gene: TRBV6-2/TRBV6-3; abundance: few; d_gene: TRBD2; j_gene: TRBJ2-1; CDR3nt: TGTGCCAGCAGCCTGGGGACTAGCGGTCACAATGAGCAGTTCTTC; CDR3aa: CASSLGTSGHNEQFF
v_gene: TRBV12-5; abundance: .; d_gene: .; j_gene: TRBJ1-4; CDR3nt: TGTGCTAGTGGTTTGGTACTCTCCGGGACCGAAGGCGCAAAACTGTTTTTT; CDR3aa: CASGLVLSGTEGAKLFF
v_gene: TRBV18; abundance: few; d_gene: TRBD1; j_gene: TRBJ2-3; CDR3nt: TGTGCCAGCTCAGCGACAGGGGGCACAGATACGCAGTATTTT; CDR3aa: CASSATGGTDTQYF
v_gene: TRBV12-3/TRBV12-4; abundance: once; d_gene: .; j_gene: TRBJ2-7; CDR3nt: TGTGCCAGCAGTCACCCTCCGGGGACTTCCTACGAGCAGTACTTC; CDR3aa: CASSHPPGTSYEQYF
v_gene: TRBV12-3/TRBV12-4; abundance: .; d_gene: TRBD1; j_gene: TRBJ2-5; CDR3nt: TGTGCCAGCAGCCCGGGACAGGGGGCTTCCAGGGAGACCCAGTACTTC; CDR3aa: CASSPGQGASRETQYF
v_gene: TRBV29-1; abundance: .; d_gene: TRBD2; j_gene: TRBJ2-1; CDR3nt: TGCAGCGGTGTGGCCGGGACTATCCCCTACAATGAGCAGTTCTTC; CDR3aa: CSGVAGTIPYNEQFF
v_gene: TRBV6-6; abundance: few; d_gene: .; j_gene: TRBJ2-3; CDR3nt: TGTGCCAGCAGTTACTCGACAGAAGGCACAGATACGCAGTATTTT; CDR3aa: CASSYSTEGTDTQYF
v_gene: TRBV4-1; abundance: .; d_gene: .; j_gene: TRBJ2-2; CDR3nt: TGCGCCAGCAGCCAAGAACAGGGATCCACCGGGGAGCTGTTTTTT; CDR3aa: CASSQEQGSTGELFF
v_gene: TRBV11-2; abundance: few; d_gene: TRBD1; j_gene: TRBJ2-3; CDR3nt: TGTGCCAGCAGCTTAAGGGGACAGCCCACAGATACGCAGTATTTT; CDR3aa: CASSLRGQPTDTQYF
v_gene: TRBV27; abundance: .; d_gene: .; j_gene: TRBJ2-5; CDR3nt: TGTGCCAGCAAGTCGGGGGCAGGGACCCAGTACTTC; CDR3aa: CASKSGAGTQYF
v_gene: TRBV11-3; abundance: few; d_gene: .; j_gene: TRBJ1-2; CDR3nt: TGTGCCAGCAGCTTAGCAGGGGCTACCTCTGGCTACACCTTC; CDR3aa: CASSLAGATSGYTF
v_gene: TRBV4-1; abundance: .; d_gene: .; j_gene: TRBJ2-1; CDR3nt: TGCGCCAGCAGCCAAGGGCTAGAGGGCAGATACAATGAGCAGTTCTTC; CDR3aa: CASSQGLEGRYNEQFF
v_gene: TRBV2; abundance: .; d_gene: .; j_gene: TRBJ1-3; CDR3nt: TGTGCCAGCAGTGAGGGCCCTATTCTGGCGGGAAACACCATATATTTT; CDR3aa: CASSEGPILAGNTIYF
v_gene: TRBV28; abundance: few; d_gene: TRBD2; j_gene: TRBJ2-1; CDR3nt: TGTGCCAGCACCGAGGGAGGGATCAATGAGCAGTTCTTC; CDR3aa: CASTEGGINEQFF
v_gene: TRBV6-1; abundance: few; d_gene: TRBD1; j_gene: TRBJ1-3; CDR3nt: TGTGCCAGCAGACCTCGACAGGGGCGCGGAAACACCATATATTTT; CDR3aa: CASRPRQGRGNTIYF
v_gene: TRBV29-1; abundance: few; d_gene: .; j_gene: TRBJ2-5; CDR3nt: TGCAGCCTCCGAGATGGGCAGGGAACGGAGACCCAGTACTTC; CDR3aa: CSLRDGQGTETQYF
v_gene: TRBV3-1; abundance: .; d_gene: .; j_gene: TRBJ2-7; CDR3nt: TGTGCCAGCAGTTACGCAAGCATCTCCTACGAGCAGTACTTC; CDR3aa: CASSYASISYEQYF
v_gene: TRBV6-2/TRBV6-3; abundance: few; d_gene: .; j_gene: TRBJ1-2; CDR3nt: TGTGCCAGCAGTTACGAACGGGGCTATGGCTACACCTTC; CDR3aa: CASSYERGYGYTF
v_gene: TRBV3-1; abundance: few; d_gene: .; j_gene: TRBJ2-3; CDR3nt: TGTGCCAGCAGCCAAGAAGCTAGCCCCCCAGATACGCAGTATTTT; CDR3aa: CASSQEASPPDTQYF
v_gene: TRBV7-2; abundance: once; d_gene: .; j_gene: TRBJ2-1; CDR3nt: TGTGCCAGCAGCCTCGATTCGATCCGGCAGTTCTTC; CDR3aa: CASSLDSIRQFF
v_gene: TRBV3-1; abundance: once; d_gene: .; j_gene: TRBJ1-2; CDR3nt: TGTGCCAGCAGCCAAGATCTGCATAACTATGGCTACACCTTC; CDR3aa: CASSQDLHNYGYTF
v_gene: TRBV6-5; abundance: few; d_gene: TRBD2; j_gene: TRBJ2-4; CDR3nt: TGTGCCAGCAGTTACGGGACTAGCGGGGGTTCCCAAAACATTCAGTACTTC; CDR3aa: CASSYGTSGGSQNIQYF
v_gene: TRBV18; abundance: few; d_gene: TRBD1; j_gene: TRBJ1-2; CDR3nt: TGTGCCAGCTCACCGTTAGGACAGGAAAATGGCTACACCTTC; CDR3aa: CASSPLGQENGYTF
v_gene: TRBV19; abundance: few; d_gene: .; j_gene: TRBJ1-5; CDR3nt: TGTGCCAGTAGTATCAGGATGTGGCAGCCCCAGCATTTT; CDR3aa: CASSIRMWQPQHF
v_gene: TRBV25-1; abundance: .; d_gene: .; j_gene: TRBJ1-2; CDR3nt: TGTGCCAGCAAAATGGACGGGAACTATGGCTACACCTTC; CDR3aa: CASKMDGNYGYTF
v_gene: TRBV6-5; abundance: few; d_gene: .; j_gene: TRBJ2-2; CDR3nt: TGTGCCAGCAGTACCAGGGTACTCGGGGAGCTGTTTTTT; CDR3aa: CASSTRVLGELFF
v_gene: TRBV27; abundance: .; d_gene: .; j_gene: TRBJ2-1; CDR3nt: TGTGCCAGCAGTATCCGGGACTCATACAATGAGCAGTTCTTC; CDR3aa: CASSIRDSYNEQFF